This T cell receptor beta chain was captured in a study of T cell responses to AZD1222 COVID-19 vaccine. Findings of the study overall: None of the repertoires were sampled until the peak T cell response had passed. Baseline serology detected seropositivity in only six AZD1222 recipients.

Clones were sequenced by immunoSEQ multiplex PCR, and TCRdb holds only the in-frame ones, with some missing. The data hold roughly 130,000 clones, with over 90% observed a single time. As concerns this clone: The antigen remains unidentified.

This CDR3 has 15 residues. V gave up 0 bases and J gave up 0 bases, with 8 bases separating them. CDR1 is LNHNV and CDR2 is YYDKDF in the germline V gene (reference sequence). The source was peripheral blood, collected on day 0 of AZD1222 vaccination. The receptor comes from an adult in good health. The chain couples TRBV15 to TRBJ1-2; D is undetermined. CDR3 in amino acids: CATSRDRVANYGYTF. DNA for the CDR3: TGTGCCACCAGCAGAGATAGGGTCGCTAACTATGGCTACACCTTC.